These 20 T cell receptor beta chains originate from one sample sequenced in a study of OX40 agonist ivuxolimab in advanced cancers. Measured with immunoSEQ multiplex PCR; TCRdb has only the in-frame clones, and not every one. Of 50,000 to 75,000 clones in the sample, 92% were seen once. Specimen: CD4+ or CD8+ T cells sorted from blood, collected in a trial of the OX40 agonist ivuxolimab. The receptors were gathered from an adult with an advanced solid tumor such as melanoma, head and neck, liver or kidney cancer.

V usage is TRBV6-5 and J usage is TRBJ1-2, with 7 bases aligning to TRBD1. The CDR3 is 13 amino acids. CDR1 is MNHEY, CDR2 SVGAGI, per germline. V lost 5 bases, J lost 4 bases, and 4 bases stayed unmatched. In DNA form, the CDR3 reads TGTGCCAGCAGTCAAGGGACAGCCTATGGCTACACCTTC. Translating it yields CASSQGTAYGYTF.

The chain combines TRBV7-2 with TRBJ2-3, with D unresolved. The V end was cut by 2 bases, the J end by 1 base, with 7 bases between. CDR3 length equals 14 residues. Germline V gene sequence: CDR1 SGHTA, CDR2 FQGNSA. The CDR3 DNA reads TGTGCCAGCAGCTTACGATGGGGCACAGATACGCAGTATTTT. Translation gives CASSLRWGTDTQYF.

The rearrangement links TRBV5-8 to TRBJ1-5; D may be TRBD1 (6 bases). The CDR3 extends over 14 amino acids. Germline V CDR1 and CDR2: SGHTS, YDEGEE. V lost 7 bases and J 9 bases, leaving 20 bases between the germline ends. This CDR3 reads CASLPTGRGGPQHF. The CDR3 DNA reads as TGTGCCAGCCTTCCCACAGGGAGGGGGGGGCCCCAGCATTTT.

J is TRBJ2-2 and V is TRBV30, with TRBD2 identical over 7 bases. The J segment lost 6 bases and the V segment lost 8 bases, leaving 9 bases of the junction unmatched. Germline CDR1 and CDR2: GTSNPN and SVGIG (reference sequence). The CDR3 is 13 residues long. In DNA, the CDR3 is TGTGCCCGGGGGAGGGAGGGCCCCGGGGAGCTGTTTTTT. It codes for CARGREGPGELFF.

The chain has TRBV6-1 and TRBJ2-1, with 7 bases lining up with TRBD1. This CDR3 comprises 15 residues. Per the germline V gene, CDR1 is MNHNS and CDR2 is SASEGT. Trimming took 7 bases from V and 2 from J; bases not matched to a gene: 8. The CDR3 nucleotides read TGTGCCAGCATCCCGGGACAGTCGACCTACAATGAGCAGTTCTTC. Translated: CASIPGQSTYNEQFF.

This clone was seen just once. J is TRBJ2-5 and V is TRBV7-9, with 7 bases lining up with TRBD2. Germline V gives CDR1 SEHNR, CDR2 FQNEAQ (reference sequence). J lost 4 bases, V lost 3 bases, and 5 bases had no gene match. The CDR3 loop spans 14 amino acids. The DNA of the CDR3 is TGTGCCAGCAGCTTTGGGACTACAGGAGAGACCCAGTACTTC. Translated, it gives CASSFGTTGETQYF.

The gene calls are TRBV5-1 and TRBJ2-5; 8 positions agree with TRBD2. Germline V gene lookup returns CDR1 SGHRS and CDR2 YFSETQ. The CDR3 extends over 13 amino acids. V lost 4 bases to trimming and J lost 5 bases; unmatched junction nucleotides: 4. The DNA of the CDR3 is TGCGCCAGCAGCCTGGGACTAGGGGAGACCCAGTACTTC. This translates into CASSLGLGETQYF.

The chain joins TRBV6-1 to TRBJ2-7, with D tentatively TRBD1 (5 bases). V was trimmed by 7 bases and J by 5 bases, leaving 18 bases between them. The CDR3 has 14 residues. The germline CDR1 and CDR2 sequences are MNHNS and SASEGT. The CDR3 region is CASKMDTIFHEQYF. CDR3 DNA: TGTGCCAGCAAGATGGACACGATTTTCCACGAGCAGTACTTC.

This clone was picked up a small number of times. Within the sample, other DNA sequences also encode this same CDR3. The chain joins TRBV7-9 to TRBJ1-2, with D tentatively TRBD1 (5 bases). V was trimmed by 2 bases and J by 8 bases, leaving 12 bases between them. This CDR3 spans 13 amino acids. Germline CDR1 SEHNR, CDR2 FQNEAQ (reference sequence). The CDR3 bases are TGTGCCAGCAGCTTACCGGGGACGCGGGGCTACACCTTC. Translation gives CASSLPGTRGYTF.

This clone has just one count. The rearrangement uses TRBV21-1 and TRBJ1-2. TRBV21-1 is reported as a pseudogene. The CDR3 totals 10 residues. The CDR3 DNA sequence: TGTGCCAGAAGTATGCCGGGCTACACCTTC. It is translated as CARSMPGYTF.

The rearrangement joins TRBV7-3 to TRBJ2-5; D call uncertain. Germline V gene lookup returns CDR1 SGHTA and CDR2 FQGTGA. V was trimmed by 5 bases and J by 4 bases, leaving 8 bases between them. The CDR3 is 12 residues long. CDR3 nucleotide sequence: TGTGCCAGCAGCCAATTAGGAGAGACCCAGTACTTC. This sequence encodes CASSQLGETQYF.

This clone was seen only once. The chain is built from TRBV10-3 and TRBJ1-2, with D unclear. CDR1 is ENHRY, CDR2 SYGVKD, per germline. V was clipped by 7 bases and J by 8 bases, with 17 bases between them. The CDR3 sequence is 13 residues long. The CDR3 loop reads CAINSRADTGYTF. The DNA of the CDR3 is TGTGCCATCAACTCGAGAGCGGATACGGGCTACACCTTC.

The chain is built from TRBV29-1 and TRBJ2-5, with D possibly being TRBD2 (6 bases). Between the trimmed V and J ends, which lost 5 bases and 5 bases, there was a span of 15 bases. This CDR3 comprises 13 residues. Germline CDR1 SQVTM, CDR2 ANQGSEA. In DNA, the CDR3 is TGCAGCGTTTCCCCCGGAGGGTTGGAGACCCAGTACTTC. Protein: CSVSPGGLETQYF.

This clone was seen a few times. The J gene is TRBJ2-1, the V gene TRBV6-5, with unresolved D. CDR3 length: 16 amino acids. Trimming pared 0 bases from V and 0 bases from J, leaving 9 bases between. The germline V gene encodes CDR1 MNHEY and CDR2 SVGAGI. The CDR3 DNA reads as TGTGCCAGCAGTTACTCTGGTGCTAGCTCCTACAATGAGCAGTTCTTC. Translation gives CASSYSGASSYNEQFF.

The rearrangement joins TRBV14 to TRBJ1-3; D is unclear. The germline CDR1 and CDR2 sequences are SGHDN and FVKESK. Trimming left V 1 base short and J 7 bases short, with 14 bases between. The CDR3 totals 15 residues. CDR3 coding DNA: TGTGCCAGCAGCCAAGGAACCCCACATGCGAACACCATATATTTT. Its protein product is CASSQGTPHANTIYF.

This chain links TRBV9 with TRBJ2-2, with D perhaps TRBD2 (5 bases). The ends were cut back, 4 bases at V and 6 bases at J, with 10 bases in the middle. The CDR3 consists of 13 residues. Germline V gene lookup returns CDR1 SGDLS and CDR2 YYNGEE. The CDR3 here is CASSPAVAGELFF. In DNA form, the CDR3 reads TGTGCCAGCAGCCCAGCGGTGGCCGGGGAGCTGTTTTTT.

The rearrangement links TRBV5-1 to TRBJ2-2; 8 bases map to TRBD1. Trimming took 3 bases from V and 3 from J; bases not matched to a gene: 10. CDR3 length equals 17 residues. The germline V gene has CDR1 SGHRS and CDR2 YFSETQ. The DNA of the CDR3 is TGCGCCAGCAGCTCAAACAGGGGGACGACGTACACCGGGGAGCTGTTTTTT. Protein sequence: CASSSNRGTTYTGELFF.

Only one count was recorded for this clone. V and J are TRBV7-9 and TRBJ1-1; no reliable D call. The CDR3 has 15 amino acids. The ends were cut back, 0 bases at V and 0 bases at J, with 8 bases in the middle. Germline loops: CDR1 SEHNR, CDR2 FQNEAQ (reference sequence). CDR3 region: CASSLAGRMNTEAFF. CDR3 DNA sequence: TGTGCCAGCAGCTTAGCGGGCAGAATGAACACTGAAGCTTTCTTT.

This clone has only a few counts. The chain is built from TRBV10-2 and TRBJ2-3; 12 bases fit TRBD2. Germline lookup yields CDR1 WSHSY and CDR2 SAAADI. The length of the CDR3 is 15 residues. The V and J ends lost 4 bases and 4 bases, in that order; junction bases with no gene match: 3. The CDR3 bases are TGCGCCAGCAGTGTGACTAGCGGGAGAGCAGATACGCAGTATTTT. Its protein is CASSVTSGRADTQYF.

The rearrangement uses TRBV2 and TRBJ2-7, with 7 positions matching TRBD2. Germline V gives CDR1 SNHLY, CDR2 FYNNEI. Trimming at V came to 4 bases and at J to 3 bases, leaving 3 bases not matched to a gene. The CDR3 contains 13 residues. The CDR3 sequence is CASSGGGNYEQYF. CDR3 bases: TGTGCCAGCAGTGGCGGGGGTAACTACGAGCAGTACTTC.